The next 18 T cell receptor beta chains were all read from a single sample in a study of shared clonotypes between healthy human individuals. Generated by immunoSEQ multiplex PCR, the TCRdb table keeps only in-frame clones and is missing some. The table has over a million clones, approximately 70% seen once; the top ten hold around 1.5%. The specimen sequenced was memory CD4+ T cells sorted from blood. Specified subset: CD45RA-negative fraction. These TCRs come from a man aged 18 to 29 in good health.

The gene calls are TRBV6-1 and TRBJ1-3, with D perhaps TRBD1 (5 bases). The CDR3 sequence is 14 residues long. In germline, CDR1 is MNHNS, CDR2 SASEGT. V was clipped by 6 bases and J by 6 bases, with 15 bases between them. The CDR3 coding sequence is TGTGCCAGCAGCAGTGGGGGTATGGAAAACACCATATATTTT. It codes for CASSSGGMENTIYF.

The CDR3 nucleotides are TGCGCCAGCAGGCCACAGAAGAACACTGAAGCTTTCTTT. Encoded protein: CASRPQKNTEAFF. The chain is built from TRBV10-1 and TRBJ1-1; no firm D call. The CDR3 is 13 amino acids. Between the trimmed V and J ends, which lost 6 bases and 1 base, there was a span of 9 bases. Germline CDR1 is WNHNN and CDR2 is SYGVQD (reference sequence).

This clone was recorded at least ten times. The sample carries other DNA sequences with the same CDR3. V gene TRBV7-2 combines with J gene TRBJ1-6; possibly TRBD1 for D (6 bases). Looked up from germline, CDR1 is SGHTA and CDR2 is FQGNSA. The CDR3 sequence is 15 residues long. V lost 4 bases and J 3 bases, leaving 10 bases between the germline ends. CDR3 in amino acids: CASSSGRGYNSPLHF. Written as DNA, the CDR3 is TGTGCCAGCAGCTCAGGCAGGGGCTATAATTCACCCCTCCACTTT. The full variable domain, rest sourced from reference TRBV7-2 and TRBJ1-6, is GAGVSQSPSNKVTEKGKDVELRCDPISGHTALYWYRQSLGQGLEFLIYFQGNSAPDKSGLPSDRFSAERTGGSVSTLTIQRTQQEDSAVYLCASSSGRGYNSPLHFGNGTRLTVT.

Here the CDR3 DNA reads TGTGCCAGCAGTGGACAGGGGGCGCGAACTGAAGCTTTCTTT. Amino acid sequence: CASSGQGARTEAFF. V is TRBV6-1 and J is TRBJ1-1; 10 nucleotides match TRBD1. CDR1 MNHNS and CDR2 SASEGT come from the germline V gene. The CDR3 extends over 14 amino acids. The V gene end was trimmed by 4 bases and the J gene end by 5 bases; junction bases not matched to a gene: 4.

The J gene is TRBJ2-7, the V gene TRBV18, with 7 bases lining up with TRBD2. CDR3 size: 15 residues. V was pared by 6 bases and J by 2 bases, with 10 bases of the junction left unmatched. CDR1 and CDR2 from the germline V gene are KGHSH and LQKENI. The DNA for the CDR3 is TGTGCCAGCTCGCGCGGGACTATGGGCGCCTACGAGCAGTACTTC. Translation: CASSRGTMGAYEQYF.

The chain combines TRBV6-5 with TRBJ1-6; D might be TRBD1 (5 bases). This CDR3 spans 14 amino acids. V lost 5 bases and J 5 bases, leaving 10 bases between the germline ends. Germline values: CDR1 MNHEY, CDR2 SVGAGI. The CDR3 reads CASSRSGDNSPLHF. The CDR3 DNA sequence: TGTGCCAGCAGTCGGTCGGGGGATAATTCACCCCTCCACTTT.

The V gene is TRBV5-1, the J gene TRBJ2-5; D may be TRBD1 (6 bases). CDR3 length: 17 amino acids. From germline, CDR1 is SGHRS and CDR2 YFSETQ. The ends were cut back, 1 base at V and 0 bases at J, with 16 bases in the middle. This CDR3 reads CASSLFLGGQNQETQYF. CDR3 coding DNA: TGCGCCAGCAGCTTGTTTTTGGGCGGACAGAACCAAGAGACCCAGTACTTC.

In the case of this clone: Other DNA sequences from this sample encode an identical CDR3 as well. This chain connects TRBV6-5 to TRBJ1-3; D call uncertain. CDR1 and CDR2 from the germline V gene are MNHEY and SVGAGI. CDR3 length: 13 residues. Trimming cost V 0 bases and J 3 bases, with 3 bases left between them. CDR3 loop: CASSYSGGNTIYF. The CDR3 DNA is TGTGCCAGCAGTTACTCCGGTGGAAACACCATATATTTT.

The chain uses TRBV18 and TRBJ2-5; the D is unclear. V was shortened by 5 bases and J by 3 bases, with 4 bases between the two germline ends. The CDR3 extends over 11 amino acids. Germline loops: CDR1 KGHSH, CDR2 LQKENI. The chain's CDR3 is CASSVEETQYF. CDR3 coding DNA: TGTGCCAGCTCAGTTGAAGAGACCCAGTACTTC. The full variable domain, rest sourced from reference TRBV18 and TRBJ2-5, is NAGVMQNPRHLVRRRGQEARLRCSPMKGHSHVYWYRQLPEEGLKFMVYLQKENIIDESGMPKERFSAEFPKEGPSILRIQQVVRGDSAAYFCASSVEETQYFGPGTRLLVL.

Only a few counts were recorded for this clone. The genes are TRBV4-3 and TRBJ1-4; no clear D gene. CDR1 is LGHNA, CDR2 YSLEER, per germline. Trimming shortened V by 1 base and J by 0 bases, and 12 bases separated the two germline ends. The CDR3 has 17 residues. The CDR3 here is CASSQAWPPATNEKLFF. CDR3 DNA: TGCGCCAGCAGCCAAGCTTGGCCGCCAGCAACTAATGAAAAACTGTTTTTT.

The V call is TRBV5-1, the J call TRBJ2-3; 9 positions agree with TRBD1. Per the germline V gene, CDR1 is SGHRS and CDR2 is YFSETQ. Trimming cost V 1 base and J 1 base; bases outside gene matches: 4. The CDR3 is made up of 16 amino acids. The CDR3, as DNA: TGCGCCAGCAGCTTGTACAGGGGGCGCGGCACAGATACGCAGTATTTT. Its translation: CASSLYRGRGTDTQYF.

The V call is TRBV4-3, the J call TRBJ2-2, with D uncertain. This CDR3 spans 14 amino acids. CDR1 and CDR2 from the germline V gene are LGHNA and YSLEER. V was cut by 4 bases and J by 2 bases, with 8 bases left in between. The CDR3 DNA sequence: TGCGCCAGCAGCCGACTCTTAAACACCGGGGAGCTGTTTTTT. Its protein is CASSRLLNTGELFF.

The chain employs TRBV4-1 and TRBJ2-3; the D call may be TRBD1 or TRBD2 (5 bases each). With 2 bases removed from V and 0 bases from J, the gap between germline ends came to 12 bases. Germline CDR1 MGHRA, CDR2 YSYEKL. The CDR3 is made up of 16 amino acids. CDR3 nucleotides: TGCGCCAGCAGCCAATCGGGGCGCCCTAGCACAGATACGCAGTATTTT. Translation gives CASSQSGRPSTDTQYF.

The genes are TRBV19 and TRBJ1-6, with 8 bases aligning to TRBD1. The J segment lost 6 bases and the V segment lost 5 bases, leaving 6 bases of the junction unmatched. This CDR3 has 15 residues. Germline values: CDR1 LNHDA, CDR2 SQIVND (reference sequence). The CDR3 here is CASSPRTGTNSPLHF. The CDR3 DNA is TGTGCCAGTAGTCCTAGGACAGGGACTAATTCACCCCTCCACTTT.

In the case of this clone: It may be a read error: a sequence one base away is much more abundant. CDR3 DNA: TGTGCCAGCAGCCAGACAGGGACAGATACGCAGTATTTT. It codes for CASSQTGTDTQYF. The chain couples TRBV7-3 to TRBJ2-3; 7 bases fit TRBD1. The ends lost 5 bases at V and 3 bases at J; junction bases unmatched: 2. There are 13 residues in the CDR3. The germline V gene encodes CDR1 SGHTA and CDR2 FQGTGA.

This rearrangement joins TRBV19 to TRBJ2-7; possible D gene TRBD2, 6 bases. The CDR3 runs to 13 residues. V was trimmed by 6 bases and J by 6 bases, leaving 15 bases between them. Germline CDR1 and CDR2: LNHDA and SQIVND (reference sequence). The CDR3 loop reads CASSQARGIEQYF. For the CDR3, the DNA is TGTGCCAGTAGCCAAGCTCGGGGGATCGAGCAGTACTTC. The full variable domain, its missing parts supplied by reference TRBV19 and TRBJ2-7, is DGGITQSPKYLFRKEGQNVTLSCEQNLNHDAMYWYRQDPGQGLRLIYYSQIVNDFQKGDIAEGYSVSREKKESFPLTVTSAQKNPTAFYLCASSQARGIEQYFGPGTRLTVT.

Of note for this clone: At the DNA level, this CDR3 is encoded by other sequences in the same sample as well. The genes are TRBV7-3 and TRBJ2-3, with 7 bases identical to TRBD2. Germline V gene lookup returns CDR1 SGHTA and CDR2 FQGTGA. V trimming: 4 bases; J trimming: 3 bases; junction bases outside the gene matches: 1. This CDR3 contains 13 residues. CDR3 residues: CASSSGGTDTQYF. CDR3 DNA: TGTGCCAGCAGCTCCGGGGGGACAGATACGCAGTATTTT.

V is TRBV5-1 and J is TRBJ2-1; 7 bases are shared with TRBD2. The CDR3 is 15 amino acids. Germline V gene lookup returns CDR1 SGHRS and CDR2 YFSETQ. V lost 2 bases and J lost 4; bases outside the gene matches: 6. The CDR3 sequence is CASSFGGSQYNEQFF. CDR3 in DNA: TGCGCCAGCAGCTTCGGCGGGAGCCAGTACAATGAGCAGTTCTTC. Filled out from reference TRBV5-1 and TRBJ2-1, the complete variable domain reads KAGVTQTPRYLIKTRGQQVTLSCSPISGHRSVSWYQQTPGQGLQFLFEYFSETQRNKGNFPGRFSGRQFSNSRSEMNVSTLELGDSALYLCASSFGGSQYNEQFFGPGTRLTVL.